The entry below describes one T cell receptor beta chain. Its antigen is currently not known. No clone much larger than this one lies a single base away; base qualities are absent. The data were obtained in a study of T cell clonotyping in hematopoietic cell transplantation (dated by TCRdb to about 2021). Looking at the study overall: Blood from recipients was drawn roughly 28 days before transplant, then again at days 30, 100 and 180 after transplant. The study collected 135 blood samples from 35 to 40 consecutive transplant recipients and their related donors. Recruitment of patients was conducted between 2015 and January 2017, and follow-up was continued until September 2020 or death.

Results the study describes overall, beyond this receptor: Only a small fraction of recipient repertoires overlapped donor repertoires, with over 95% appearing de novo at the given depth. A decrease in recipient TCR diversity was observed after transplant, and a progressive increase in pathologically expanded clonotypes was seen from day 30 to day 180. The sample size was limited and the cells went unsorted, which meant the CD4 and CD8 repertoire contributions could not be told apart. Inverse Simpson Index values from donors and from recipients before transplant predicted broader TCR repertoire diversity after transplant.

Using Nuclei Lysis Solution, genomic DNA was extracted from unfractionated peripheral blood mononuclear cells that were either fresh or cryopreserved. With the immunoSEQ assay, which is a bias-controlled multiplex PCR relying on V- and J-specific primers, TCR beta CDR3 regions were amplified from genomic DNA. A proprietary barcode and Illumina adapter sequences were added to the CDR3 amplicons in a second PCR step. An Illumina MiSeq instrument was used for sequencing of the CDR3 libraries. Regarding the original processing steps: immunoSEQ Analyzer 3.0 was used for export and quality control, with R Bioconductor and Immunarch used for downstream analyses. Repertoire metrics were calculated using only productive rearrangements within the normalized downsampled data set. In the normalized cohort, clonotypes with more than 5 templates were defined as pathologically expanded. Repertoire diversity was measured with the Inverse Simpson Index. To capture all clonotypes, the CMV-specificity analyses were run on the non-normalized data set. This is the immuneACCESS table as TCRdb keeps it, with only in-frame sequences that have V and J called. A part of the clones is gone; compared with another copy, unresolved V genes explain less than half, and the rest is unexplained. V, J and clone size derive from that table, while D and trimming were established from the DNA sequence. Present in this sample are about 14,000 clones, about three fifths of which were seen just once. The ten biggest clones cover 9.5% to 10% of the sample.

Trimming takes 2 bases off V and 8 bases off J; junction bases not matched to a gene: 9. CDR1 and CDR2, per the germline V gene, are SGHDN and FVKESK. Including cysteine and phenylalanine, the CDR3 has 15 amino acids. Only CDR3 DNA remains: 45 bases, in frame from the first base. The chain is encoded by TRBV14 joined to TRBJ1-3; 7 bases in the middle match TRBD1. This receptor was taken from a human donor who either received an allogeneic hematopoietic cell transplant for a myeloid malignancy or was a related donor (not recorded which). Some clones in this sample may be carry-over from other donors' samples. The source material was PBMCs. The DNA sequence reads TGTGCCAGCAGCCAAACAATGACAGGACAGGACACCATATATTTT. This gives the protein CASSQTMTGQDTIYF.